This T cell receptor beta chain derives from a study of cytomegalovirus exposure and HLA in healthy donors (dated 2017 in TCRdb). For the wider study: An earlier analysis of some 550 of the donors reported more than 250 Gb of sequence data and more than 90 million unique TCR beta sequences from about 179 million T cells. An early release that covered fewer than 750 HLA-typed donors contained approximately 300 gigabases of sequencing data and 75 million to 100 million unique TCR sequences. Of the roughly 400 genotyped donors, 70% to 90% were placed in the genetic ancestry cluster associated with self-reported Caucasian donors. The aim of the study was to test whether cataloging public T cell receptors could identify signatures of past pathogen exposure. Using immunosequencing, the study profiled T cell repertoires from 666 subjects and related those repertoires to cytomegalovirus serostatus. Besides the first cohort of some 670 subjects, a separate validation cohort made up of over 95 different subjects was used. High-throughput TCR immunosequencing, statistical association of individual TCRs with disease status, and machine learning were combined to predict cytomegalovirus infection status. In a later analysis, previously published TCR beta repertoires from 550 to 750 donors were re-analyzed and high-resolution HLA genotyping was added so that TCR occurrence patterns could be studied. In the later analysis, no new phenotypic data were used to find candidate immune exposures; instead, reliance was placed on TCR beta sequences and their occurrence across donors. An earlier analysis of approximately 580 of the donors used high-throughput TCR beta sequencing to judge whether each TCR beta V gene segment behaved as functional or pseudogenic. Donor age, sex, ethnicity and CMV serostatus were compiled together with the repertoire data. A later genetic analysis took genome-wide SNP genotypes for about three fifths of the 666 donors and used that subset as a discovery cohort. Every discovery cohort repertoire had been produced on one sequencing platform. HLA typing included class I and class II loci at four-digit resolution. The number of donors typed differed by locus, with about 620-630 for A, B, C, DRB1 and DQB1, about 500 for DQA1, 600 to 610 for DPA1, and about 450 for DPB1. Roughly 5 DR-DQ haplotypes were handled as single units for association and clustering because linkage in the cohort was strong. On average, around 240,000 unique TCR beta nucleotide sequences were sequenced per donor among 398 genotyped donors of the cohort, with approximately 18% of those sequences being non-productive.

This clone was detected a few times. There is no known antigen for this receptor. No much larger clone exists at a distance of one base, and base qualities are not known. The cohort comprised approximately 700 healthy bone marrow donors. At the time of sampling, every cohort member was nominally healthy, though immune exposures that went unrecorded were likely present. The donor was CMV seronegative and was included in the group of several hundred seronegative cohort members. Each donor provided a peripheral blood sample, and peripheral blood mononuclear cells were used for TCR beta sequencing. The Qiagen DNeasy Blood Extraction Kit was used to extract genomic DNA from the blood cell samples. From the cysteine up to the phenylalanine, the CDR3 has a length of 13 residues. The sequence is cut down to CDR3 DNA, 39 bases in frame from base 1. V loses 2 bases of germline sequence and J loses 7 bases, and the interval between the two ends is 10 bases. Based on the germline V gene (reference sequence), the CDR1 and CDR2 sequences are SGHKS and YYEKEE.

The library was generated by the immunoSEQ multiplex PCR assay. For the multiplex PCR, a mixture combining 60 forward primers for TCR Vbeta segments and 13 reverse primers for TCR Jbeta segments was used. A multiplex PCR assay on genomic DNA amplified the CDR3 region of rearranged TCR beta genes. The amplified TCR beta libraries were sequenced on the Illumina HiSeq System as 87-base-pair reads. The published analysis was carried out like this. A later analysis counted approximately 84 million unique TCR beta chains across the 666 repertoires, and roughly 10 million of these chains were shared by at least two donors. Raw reads were error-corrected and collapsed into unique sequences by a nearest-neighbor algorithm in which closely related sequences were merged to remove PCR and sequencing errors. To assign V, D and J gene segments, CDR3 sequences were aligned to IMGT reference sequences. For a sequence to be retained, a match of at least six nucleotides was required to both a V gene segment and a J gene segment. Rearrangements were called productive when the CDR3 lacked stop codons and stayed in frame with V and J; all others were non-productive. Following IMGT convention, CDR3 was defined as the stretch from the second conserved V-encoded cysteine up to the conserved J-encoded phenylalanine. The earlier analysis of 587 of the donors excluded sequences that lacked an unambiguous match to a single V gene segment. In an earlier analysis of 500 to 750 of the donors, V segments were called functional above 56.7% productive rearrangements and were called segregating when the between-donor standard deviation exceeded 5%. To diagnose cytomegalovirus status from the catalog of TCR beta chain sequences, a statistical classification framework was built. A later analysis assigned V and J genes by comparing TCR nucleotide sequences with IMGT/GENE-DB human TR gene sequences. Using the TCRdist pipeline, a later analysis assigned CDR3 sequences along with most-parsimonious VDJ recombination scenarios. In a later analysis, each TCR beta chain was defined by its CDR3 amino acid sequence together with its V-gene family, and reads without a unique V-gene family were excluded. To address suspected cross-contamination and a sequencing artifact, a later analysis removed over 500 highly shared, low-generation-probability nucleotide sequences. For each public chain, a later analysis derived a clonal expansion index from normalized ranks of inferred template counts within each repertoire. A later analysis computed generation probabilities with a VDJ recombination model fitted to out-of-frame rearrangements, and checked the results against IGoR. In a later analysis, hypergeometric tests were used to score TCR-TCR, TCR-HLA and TCR-CMV co-occurrence, with a repertoire-size bias correction applied to TCR pairs. False discovery rates were estimated in a later analysis by permuting HLA or CMV assignments 20 times. In a later analysis, co-occurring TCRs were grouped with DBSCAN, and TCRdist sequence similarity was added when clustering was performed within HLA-allele-positive subsets. For co-occurrence clustering, repertoires with fewer than 30,000 or more than 120,000 public chains were excluded, along with roughly 5 repertoires with anomalous nucleotide sharing. Imported from immuneACCESS, the table was reduced by TCRdb to in-frame sequences with V and J called. These copies leave out some clones; in studies compared against another copy, an unresolved V gene accounts for under half, and the cause of the remainder is not known. For V, J and clone size, that table is used; D and trimming come from the DNA. The sample table holds roughly 100,000 clones, of which 75% were seen once. The ten largest account for approximately 2.4% of the sample.

Study-wide conclusions, independent of this receptor: In a later analysis, the rate of TCR association differed among HLA loci, with DRB1 alleles having the most associated TCRs and HLA-C alleles having the fewest. Because counts were too low, about 15 rarely observed V segments, including chromosome 9 orphons, were left out of the earlier analysis of some 600 of the donors. Specific HLA alleles were associated with 18,000 or so TCR beta sequences at a false discovery rate of 0.05 in a later analysis. The classifier was reported to diagnose cytomegalovirus status with high specificity and sensitivity in both the original cohort and the validation cohort. The only immune exposure information available for the cohort was CMV serostatus. In vitro tests confirmed that three of the cytomegalovirus-associated TCR beta chains recognize cytomegalovirus antigens. Compared with the roughly 700-donor mean, donors in an Asian-associated ancestry cluster had fewer N-insertions in productive TCRs, according to a later genetic analysis. While some public TCRs were present in many individuals, most TCR sequences turned up only very rarely across donors. A later analysis reported that several top co-occurrence clusters appeared linked to parvovirus B19, influenza, CMV and Epstein-Barr virus. The presence/absence analyses assumed that sequencing depth was roughly uniform across donors, and that assumption may not be true. Correlated functional status among segregating V segments might reflect linkage disequilibrium, but an unknown experimental factor could not be ruled out. When HLA alleles, especially DR and DQ, strongly co-occurred, attributing TCR associations to individual alleles was difficult. The study listed approximately 150 TCR beta chains as associated with cytomegalovirus. An association between a missense DCLRE1C variant and V-gene and J-gene trimming of TCR beta chains was found in a later genetic analysis and replicated in an independent cohort. In an earlier analysis of under 600 of the donors, most TCR beta V segments were observed in productive rearrangements about 87% or about 30% of the time, broadly matching IMGT annotations. Only TCR beta chains were sequenced in this cohort, and the absence of alpha or paired-chain data limited detectable features. A further reported finding was that TCR beta sequences accurately predicted the HLA-A and HLA-B alleles for most subjects in the first cohort. A later analysis found that HLA-associated TCR beta chains were more clonally expanded and had lower generation probabilities than equally common non-associated chains. Because the 87-base-pair reads could not distinguish some IMGT-functional V segments, including TRBV6-2 and TRBV6-3, those segments were excluded. A cluster of highly shared sequence variants was judged likely to represent a technical artifact of the sequencing pipeline. The authors suggested that the approach could potentially be extended to other disease states and immunological phenotypes. Because HLA typing was missing for some donors at each locus, association tests included only the typed subset. Most CMV-associated TCR beta chains appeared to be HLA-restricted in a later analysis, and the HLA associations seemed to be driven largely by CMV exposure.

The sample was PBMCs. The sequence was collected from a man aged 35 to 55 in good health and CMV-seronegative. This receptor chain uses TRBV5-5 and TRBJ1-5, with a tentative D gene TRBD1 over 6 matching bases. The DNA is TGTGCCAGCAGCTTAGGGGGTGGGCAGCCCCAGCATTTT. Its translation reads: CASSLGGGQPQHF.